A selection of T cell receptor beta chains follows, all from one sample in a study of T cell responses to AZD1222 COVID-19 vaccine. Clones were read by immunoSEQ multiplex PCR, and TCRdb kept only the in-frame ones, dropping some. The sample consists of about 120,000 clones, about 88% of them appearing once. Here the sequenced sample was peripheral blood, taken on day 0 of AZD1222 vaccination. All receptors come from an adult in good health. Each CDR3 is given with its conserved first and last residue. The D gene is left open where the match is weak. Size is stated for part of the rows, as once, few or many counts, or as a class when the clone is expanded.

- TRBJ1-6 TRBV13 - TGTGCCAGCAGCCTCAACAGGGTTACTAATTCACCCCTCCACTTT CASSLNRVTNSPLHF
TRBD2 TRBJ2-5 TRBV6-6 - TGTGCCAGCAGTCCCGGGACTAGCGGAAAAGCGGGGACCCAGTACTTC CASSPGTSGKAGTQYF
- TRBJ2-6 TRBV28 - TGTGCCAGCAGTCCCGCAACCTCTGGGGCCAACGTCCTGACTTTC CASSPATSGANVLTF
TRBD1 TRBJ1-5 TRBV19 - TGTGCCAGTAGTTCACAGGGGCCCAATCAGCCCCAGCATTTT CASSSQGPNQPQHF
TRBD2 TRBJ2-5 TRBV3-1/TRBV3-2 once TGTGCCAGCAGCCAAGAGAACGCCGGACTAGCGGATTCCCAAGAGACCCAGTACTTC CASSQENAGLADSQETQYF
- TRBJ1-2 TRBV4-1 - TGCGCCAGCAGCCAAGTACGAGTCTCAATTGGGGATGGCTACACCTTC CASSQVRVSIGDGYTF
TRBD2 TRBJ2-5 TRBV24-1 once TGTGCCACCAGTGAAGCTAGCGGGAGGGTCGGGGAGACCCAGTACTTC CATSEASGRVGETQYF
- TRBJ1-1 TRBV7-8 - TGTGCCAGCAGCCCCCGGACCCTTACTATGAACACTGAAGCTTTCTTT CASSPRTLTMNTEAFF
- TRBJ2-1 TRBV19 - TGTGCCAGTAGTATAGGACCGCAGAGCTCCTACAATGAGCAGTTCTTC CASSIGPQSSYNEQFF
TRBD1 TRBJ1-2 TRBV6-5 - TGTGCCAGCAGGGAGACAGGGAAGGTAGATGGCTACACCTTC CASRETGKVDGYTF
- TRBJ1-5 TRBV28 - TGTGCCAGTAGGGACTATAGCAATCAGCCCCAGCATTTT CASRDYSNQPQHF
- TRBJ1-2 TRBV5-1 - TGCGCCAGCAGCTTGGGAGCGGGAAACACAGCGTATGGCTACACCTTC CASSLGAGNTAYGYTF
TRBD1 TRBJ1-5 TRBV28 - TGTGCCAGCATAAGACAGGGAGGGAATCAGCCCCAGCATTTT CASIRQGGNQPQHF
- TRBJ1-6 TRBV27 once TGTGCCAGCAGTTCCCCCGGTTCACCCCTCCACTTT CASSSPGSPLHF
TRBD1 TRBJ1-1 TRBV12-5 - TGTGCTAGTGGTTTGGCCGGGACAGGGGACACTGAAGCTTTCTTT CASGLAGTGDTEAFF
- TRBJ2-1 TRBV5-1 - TGCGCCAGCAGCCTCGTAGGGGGCAATGAGCAGTTCTTC CASSLVGGNEQFF
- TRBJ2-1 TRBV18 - TGTGCCAGCTCACCTACTCGGAATGAGCAGTTCTTC CASSPTRNEQFF
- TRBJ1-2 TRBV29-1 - TGCAGCGTTGCCGGGCGGACCGGGTATGGCTACACCTTC CSVAGRTGYGYTF
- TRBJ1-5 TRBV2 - TGTGCCAGCAGTGCGTACAGTTCTCAGCATTTT CASSAYSSQHF
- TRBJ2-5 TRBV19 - TGTGCCAGTAGTATGACCCCCTCTAGCCCCTCAGGGACCCAGTACTTC CASSMTPSSPSGTQYF